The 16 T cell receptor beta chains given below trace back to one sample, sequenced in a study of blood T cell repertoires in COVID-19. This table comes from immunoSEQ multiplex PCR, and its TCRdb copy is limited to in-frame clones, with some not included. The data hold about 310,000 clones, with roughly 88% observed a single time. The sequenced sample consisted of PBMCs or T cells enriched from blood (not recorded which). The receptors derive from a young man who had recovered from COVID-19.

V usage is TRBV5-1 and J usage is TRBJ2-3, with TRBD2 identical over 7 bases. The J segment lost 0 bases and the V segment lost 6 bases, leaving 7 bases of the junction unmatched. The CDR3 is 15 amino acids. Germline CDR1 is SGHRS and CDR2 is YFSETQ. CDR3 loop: CASNSAGFSTDTQYF. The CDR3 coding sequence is TGCGCCAGCAACTCAGCGGGGTTCAGCACAGATACGCAGTATTTT. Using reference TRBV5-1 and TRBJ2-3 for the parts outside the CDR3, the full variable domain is KAGVTQTPRYLIKTRGQQVTLSCSPISGHRSVSWYQQTPGQGLQFLFEYFSETQRNKGNFPGRFSGRQFSNSRSEMNVSTLELGDSALYLCASNSAGFSTDTQYFGPGTRLTVL.

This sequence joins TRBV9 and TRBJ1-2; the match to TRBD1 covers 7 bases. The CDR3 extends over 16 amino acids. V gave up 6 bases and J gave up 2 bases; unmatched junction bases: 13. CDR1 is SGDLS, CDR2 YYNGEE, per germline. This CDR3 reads CASTRDSFFRNYGYTF. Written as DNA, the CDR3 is TGTGCCAGCACGCGGGACAGCTTTTTTCGCAACTATGGCTACACCTTC.

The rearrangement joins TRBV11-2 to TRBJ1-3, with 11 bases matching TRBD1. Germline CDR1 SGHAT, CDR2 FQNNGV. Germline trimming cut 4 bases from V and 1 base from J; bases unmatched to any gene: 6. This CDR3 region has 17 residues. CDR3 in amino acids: CASSSRGTGGSGNTIYF. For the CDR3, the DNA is TGTGCCAGCAGCTCGAGAGGGACAGGGGGGTCTGGAAACACCATATATTTT. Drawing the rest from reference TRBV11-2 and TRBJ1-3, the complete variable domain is EAGVAQSPRYKIIEKRQSVAFWCNPISGHATLYWYQQILGQGPKLLIQFQNNGVVDDSQLPKDRFSAERLKGVDSTLKIQPAKLEDSAVYLCASSSRGTGGSGNTIYFGEGSWLTVV.

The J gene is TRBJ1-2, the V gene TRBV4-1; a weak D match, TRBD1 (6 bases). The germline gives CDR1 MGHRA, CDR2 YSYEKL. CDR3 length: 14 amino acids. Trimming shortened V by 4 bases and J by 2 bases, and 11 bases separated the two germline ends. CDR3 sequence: CASSPGTSNYGYTF. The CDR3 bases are TGCGCCAGCAGCCCCGGGACATCCAACTATGGCTACACCTTC.

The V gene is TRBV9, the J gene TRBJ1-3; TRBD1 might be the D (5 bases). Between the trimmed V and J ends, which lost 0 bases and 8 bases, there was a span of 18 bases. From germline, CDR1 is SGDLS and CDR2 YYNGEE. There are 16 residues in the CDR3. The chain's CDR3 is CASSVGPTSSGDTIYF. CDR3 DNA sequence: TGTGCCAGCAGCGTAGGCCCCACCTCGTCGGGGGACACCATATATTTT.

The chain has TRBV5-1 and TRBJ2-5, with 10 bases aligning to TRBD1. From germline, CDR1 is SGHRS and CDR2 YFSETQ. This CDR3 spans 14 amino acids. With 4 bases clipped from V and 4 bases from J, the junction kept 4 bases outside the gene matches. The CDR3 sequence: CASSRRDRGETQYF. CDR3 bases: TGCGCCAGCAGCAGACGGGACAGGGGAGAGACCCAGTACTTC. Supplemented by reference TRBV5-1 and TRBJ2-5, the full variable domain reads KAGVTQTPRYLIKTRGQQVTLSCSPISGHRSVSWYQQTPGQGLQFLFEYFSETQRNKGNFPGRFSGRQFSNSRSEMNVSTLELGDSALYLCASSRRDRGETQYFGPGTRLLVL.

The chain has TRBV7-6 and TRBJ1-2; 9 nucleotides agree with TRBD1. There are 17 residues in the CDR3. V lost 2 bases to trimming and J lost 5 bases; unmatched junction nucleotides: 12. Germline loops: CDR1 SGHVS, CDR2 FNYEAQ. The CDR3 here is CASSLLGGGTGLYGYTF. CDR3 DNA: TGTGCCAGCAGCTTATTGGGAGGGGGGACAGGGTTGTATGGCTACACCTTC. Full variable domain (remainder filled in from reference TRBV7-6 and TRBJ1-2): GAGVSQSPRYKVTKRGQDVALRCDPISGHVSLYWYRQALGQGPEFLTYFNYEAQQDKSGLPNDRFSAERPEGSISTLTIQRTEQRDSAMYRCASSLLGGGTGLYGYTFGSGTRLTVV.

The CDR3 region is CASSLAAAAIYEQYF. The CDR3 region has the DNA TGTGCCAGCAGCTTAGCCGCCGCCGCTATCTACGAGCAGTACTTC. The rearrangement joins TRBV5-4 to TRBJ2-7, with unresolved D. This CDR3 is built from 15 residues. The V and J ends lost 2 bases and 3 bases respectively, with 15 bases between them. Germline-derived CDR1 and CDR2 are SGHNT and YYREEE (reference sequence).

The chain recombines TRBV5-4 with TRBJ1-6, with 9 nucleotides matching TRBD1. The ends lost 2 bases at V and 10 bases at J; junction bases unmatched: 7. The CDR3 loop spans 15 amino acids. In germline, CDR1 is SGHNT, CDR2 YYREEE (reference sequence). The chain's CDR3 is CASSFRDRVKSPLHF. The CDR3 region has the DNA TGTGCCAGCAGCTTCAGGGACAGGGTAAAATCACCCCTCCACTTT.

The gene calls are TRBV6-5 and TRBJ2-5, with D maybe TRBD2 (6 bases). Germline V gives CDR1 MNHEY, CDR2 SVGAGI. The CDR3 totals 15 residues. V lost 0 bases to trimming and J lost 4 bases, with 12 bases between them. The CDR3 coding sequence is TGTGCCAGCAGTTACTCGGGGGGTAGTGGAGAGACCCAGTACTTC. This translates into CASSYSGGSGETQYF.

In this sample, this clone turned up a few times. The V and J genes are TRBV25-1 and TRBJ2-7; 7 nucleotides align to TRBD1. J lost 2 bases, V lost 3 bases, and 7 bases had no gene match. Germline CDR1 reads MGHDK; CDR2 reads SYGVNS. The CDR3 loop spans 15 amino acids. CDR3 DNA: TGTGCCAGCAGTGACTCCGGGACAGCACCCTACGAGCAGTACTTC. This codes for CASSDSGTAPYEQYF.

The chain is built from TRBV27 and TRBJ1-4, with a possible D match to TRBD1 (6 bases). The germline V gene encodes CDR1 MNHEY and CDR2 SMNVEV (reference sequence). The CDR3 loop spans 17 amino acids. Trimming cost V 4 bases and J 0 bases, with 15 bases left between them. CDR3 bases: TGTGCCAGCAGTTCAACCCAAAACAGGGCAACTAATGAAAAACTGTTTTTT. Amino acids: CASSSTQNRATNEKLFF.

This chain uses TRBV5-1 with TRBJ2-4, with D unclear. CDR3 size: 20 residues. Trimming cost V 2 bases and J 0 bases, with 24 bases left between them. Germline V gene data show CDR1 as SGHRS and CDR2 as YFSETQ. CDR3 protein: CASSFGSLDPQHIAKNIQYF. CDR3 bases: TGCGCCAGCAGCTTCGGGTCGTTAGACCCTCAACATATAGCCAAAAACATTCAGTACTTC.

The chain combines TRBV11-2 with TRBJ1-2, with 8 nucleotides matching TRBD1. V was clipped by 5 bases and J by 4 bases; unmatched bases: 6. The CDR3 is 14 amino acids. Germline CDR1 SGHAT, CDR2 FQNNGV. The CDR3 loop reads CASSRTGNSYGYTF. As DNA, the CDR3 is TGTGCCAGCAGCAGGACAGGGAATTCCTATGGCTACACCTTC.

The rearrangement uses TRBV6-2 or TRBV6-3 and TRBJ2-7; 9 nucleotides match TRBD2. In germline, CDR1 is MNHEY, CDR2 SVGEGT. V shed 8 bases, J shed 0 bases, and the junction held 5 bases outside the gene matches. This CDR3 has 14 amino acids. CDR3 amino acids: CASGWRGGSYEQYF. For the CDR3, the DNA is TGTGCCAGCGGTTGGCGGGGGGGCTCCTACGAGCAGTACTTC.

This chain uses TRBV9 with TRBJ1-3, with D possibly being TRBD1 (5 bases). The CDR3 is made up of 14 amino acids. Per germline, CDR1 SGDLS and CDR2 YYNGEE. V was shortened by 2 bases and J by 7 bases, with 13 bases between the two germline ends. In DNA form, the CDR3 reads TGTGCCAGCAGCGTGGGGGGAGGATTTAACACCATATATTTT. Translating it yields CASSVGGGFNTIYF.